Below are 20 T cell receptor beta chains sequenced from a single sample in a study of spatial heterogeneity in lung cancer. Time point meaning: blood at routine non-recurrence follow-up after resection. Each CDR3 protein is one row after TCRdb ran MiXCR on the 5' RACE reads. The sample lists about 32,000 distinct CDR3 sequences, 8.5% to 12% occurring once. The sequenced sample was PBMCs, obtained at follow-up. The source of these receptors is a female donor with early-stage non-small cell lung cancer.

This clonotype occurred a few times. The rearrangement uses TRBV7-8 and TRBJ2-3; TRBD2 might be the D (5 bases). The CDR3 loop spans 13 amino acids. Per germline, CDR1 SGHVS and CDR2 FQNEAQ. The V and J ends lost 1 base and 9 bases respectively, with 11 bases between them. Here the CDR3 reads CASSLERGWTQYF. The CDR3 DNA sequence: TGTGCCAGCAGCTTAGAACGAGGGTGGACGCAGTATTTT.

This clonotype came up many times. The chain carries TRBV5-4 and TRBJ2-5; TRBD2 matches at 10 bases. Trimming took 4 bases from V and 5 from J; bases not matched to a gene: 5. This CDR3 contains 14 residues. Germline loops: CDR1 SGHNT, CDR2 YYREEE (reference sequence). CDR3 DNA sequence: TGTGCCAGCAGCCTTAGCGGGGGGAAGGAGACCCAGTACTTC. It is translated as CASSLSGGKETQYF.

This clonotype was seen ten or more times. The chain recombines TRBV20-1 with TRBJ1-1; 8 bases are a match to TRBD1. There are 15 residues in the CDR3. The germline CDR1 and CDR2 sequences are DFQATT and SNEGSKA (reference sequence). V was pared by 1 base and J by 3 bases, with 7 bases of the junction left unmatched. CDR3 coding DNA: TGCAGTGCTAGAGGACGGACAGGGACCTACACTGAAGCTTTCTTT. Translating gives CSARGRTGTYTEAFF.

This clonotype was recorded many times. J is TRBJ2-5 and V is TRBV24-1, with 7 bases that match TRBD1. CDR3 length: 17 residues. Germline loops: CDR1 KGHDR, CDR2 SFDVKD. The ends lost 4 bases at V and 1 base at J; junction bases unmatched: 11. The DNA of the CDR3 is TGTGCCACCAGTGACTTAAAAGGACAGGACATCCAAGAGACCCAGTACTTC. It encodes CATSDLKGQDIQETQYF.

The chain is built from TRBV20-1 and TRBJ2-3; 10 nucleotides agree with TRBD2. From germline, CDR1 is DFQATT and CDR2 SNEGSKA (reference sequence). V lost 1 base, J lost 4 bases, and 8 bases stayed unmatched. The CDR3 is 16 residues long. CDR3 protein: CSARGRSGGAADTQYF. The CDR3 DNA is TGCAGTGCTAGAGGAAGAAGCGGGGGGGCTGCAGATACGCAGTATTTT.

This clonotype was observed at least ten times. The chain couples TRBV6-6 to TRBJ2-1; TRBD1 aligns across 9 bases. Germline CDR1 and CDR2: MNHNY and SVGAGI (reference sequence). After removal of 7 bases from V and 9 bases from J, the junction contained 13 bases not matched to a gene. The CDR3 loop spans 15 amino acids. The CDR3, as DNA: TGTGCCAGCAACCCGTTCACAGGGGGCCACGGTGAGCAGTTCTTC. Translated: CASNPFTGGHGEQFF.

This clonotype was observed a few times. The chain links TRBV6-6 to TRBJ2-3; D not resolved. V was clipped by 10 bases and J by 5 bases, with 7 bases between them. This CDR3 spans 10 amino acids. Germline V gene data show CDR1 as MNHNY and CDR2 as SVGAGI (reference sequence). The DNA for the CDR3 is TGTGCCACCTTTGAAGATACGCAGTATTTT. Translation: CATFEDTQYF.

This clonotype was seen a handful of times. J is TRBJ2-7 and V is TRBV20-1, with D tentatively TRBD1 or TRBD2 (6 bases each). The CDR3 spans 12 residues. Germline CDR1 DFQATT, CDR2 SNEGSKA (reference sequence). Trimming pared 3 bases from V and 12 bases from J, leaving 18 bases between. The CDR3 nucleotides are TGCAGTGCTAGGGGGGGCACCTTAATACCGTACTTC. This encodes CSARGGTLIPYF.

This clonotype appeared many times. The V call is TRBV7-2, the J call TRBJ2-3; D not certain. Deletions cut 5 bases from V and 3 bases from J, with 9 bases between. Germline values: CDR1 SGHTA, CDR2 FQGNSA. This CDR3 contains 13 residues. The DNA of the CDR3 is TGTGCCAGCAGCGCCAGACATACAGATACGCAGTATTTT. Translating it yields CASSARHTDTQYF. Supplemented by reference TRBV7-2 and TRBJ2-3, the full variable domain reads GAGVSQSPSNKVTEKGKDVELRCDPISGHTALYWYRQSLGQGLEFLIYFQGNSAPDKSGLPSDRFSAERTGGSVSTLTIQRTQQEDSAVYLCASSARHTDTQYFGPGTRLTVL.

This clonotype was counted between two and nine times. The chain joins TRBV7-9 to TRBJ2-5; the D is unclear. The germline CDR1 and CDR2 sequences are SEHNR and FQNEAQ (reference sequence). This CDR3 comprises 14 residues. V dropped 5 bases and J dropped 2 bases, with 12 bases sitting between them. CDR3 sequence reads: CASSQVELQETQYF. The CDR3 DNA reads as TGTGCCAGCAGCCAGGTTGAACTTCAAGAGACCCAGTACTTC.

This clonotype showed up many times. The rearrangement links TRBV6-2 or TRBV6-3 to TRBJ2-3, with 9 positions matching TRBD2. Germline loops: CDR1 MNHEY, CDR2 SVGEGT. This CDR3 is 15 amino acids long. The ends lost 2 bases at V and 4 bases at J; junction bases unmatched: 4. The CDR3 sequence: CASSYVAGGPDTQYF. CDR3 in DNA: TGTGCCAGCAGTTACGTTGCGGGGGGGCCAGATACGCAGTATTTT.

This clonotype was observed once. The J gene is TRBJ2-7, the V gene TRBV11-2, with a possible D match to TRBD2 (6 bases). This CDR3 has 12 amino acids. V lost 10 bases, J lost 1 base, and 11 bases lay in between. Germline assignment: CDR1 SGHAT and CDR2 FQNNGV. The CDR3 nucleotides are TGTGCCACAAAGCGGGTGTCCTACGAGCAGTACTTC. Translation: CATKRVSYEQYF.

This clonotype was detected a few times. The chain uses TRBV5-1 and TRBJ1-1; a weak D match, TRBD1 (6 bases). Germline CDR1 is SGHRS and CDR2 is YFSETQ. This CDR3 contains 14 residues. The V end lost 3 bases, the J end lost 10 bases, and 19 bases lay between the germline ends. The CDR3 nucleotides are TGCGCCAGCAGCTACATCTCCGGGGGCGGTAGAGCTTTCTTT. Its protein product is CASSYISGGGRAFF.

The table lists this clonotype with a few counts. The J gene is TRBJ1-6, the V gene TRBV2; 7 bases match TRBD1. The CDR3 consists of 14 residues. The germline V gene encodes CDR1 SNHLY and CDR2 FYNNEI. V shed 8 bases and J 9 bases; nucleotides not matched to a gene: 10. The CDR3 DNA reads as TGTGCCAGCGGGGGGACAGATACTATTTCACCCCTCCACTTT. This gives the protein CASGGTDTISPLHF.

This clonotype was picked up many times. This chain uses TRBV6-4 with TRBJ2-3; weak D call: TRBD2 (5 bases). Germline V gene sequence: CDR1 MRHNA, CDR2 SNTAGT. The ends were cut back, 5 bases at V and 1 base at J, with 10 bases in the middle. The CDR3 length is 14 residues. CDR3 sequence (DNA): TGTGCCAGCAGTAGGCTAGCCGGCACAGATACGCAGTATTTT. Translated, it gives CASSRLAGTDTQYF.

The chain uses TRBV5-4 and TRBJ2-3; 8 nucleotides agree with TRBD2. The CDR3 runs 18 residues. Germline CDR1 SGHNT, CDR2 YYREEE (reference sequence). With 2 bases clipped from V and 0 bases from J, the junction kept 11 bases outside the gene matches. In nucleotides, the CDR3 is TGTGCCAGCAGCTTAATAACTAGCGGTGTTTCTAGCACAGATACGCAGTATTTT. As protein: CASSLITSGVSSTDTQYF.

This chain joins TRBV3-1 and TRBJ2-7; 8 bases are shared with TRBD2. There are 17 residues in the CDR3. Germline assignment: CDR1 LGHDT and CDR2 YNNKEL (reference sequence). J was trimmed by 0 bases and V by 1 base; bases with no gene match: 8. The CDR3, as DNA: TGTGCCAGCAGCCAAGGCGGTGGCGGGGGGATCTCCTACGAGCAGTACTTC. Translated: CASSQGGGGGISYEQYF.

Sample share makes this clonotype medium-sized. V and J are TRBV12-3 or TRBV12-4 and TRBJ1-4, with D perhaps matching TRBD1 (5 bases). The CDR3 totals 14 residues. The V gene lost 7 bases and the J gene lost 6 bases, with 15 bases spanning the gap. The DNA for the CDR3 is TGTGCCAGCACCCCGGGGTGGGGGGATGAAAAACTGTTTTTT. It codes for CASTPGWGDEKLFF.

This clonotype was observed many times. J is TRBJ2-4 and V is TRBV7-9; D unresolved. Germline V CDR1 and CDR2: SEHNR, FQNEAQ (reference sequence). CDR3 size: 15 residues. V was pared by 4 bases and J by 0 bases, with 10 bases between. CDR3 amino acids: CASSSPRVAKNIQYF. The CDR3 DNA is TGTGCCAGCAGCTCCCCCCGGGTAGCCAAAAACATTCAGTACTTC.

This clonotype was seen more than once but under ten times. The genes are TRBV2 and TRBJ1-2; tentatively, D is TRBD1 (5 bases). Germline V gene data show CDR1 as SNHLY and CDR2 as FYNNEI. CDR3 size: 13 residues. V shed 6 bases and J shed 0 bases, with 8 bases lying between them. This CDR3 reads CASRQATNYGYTF. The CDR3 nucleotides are TGTGCCAGCAGACAGGCGACTAACTATGGCTACACCTTC.